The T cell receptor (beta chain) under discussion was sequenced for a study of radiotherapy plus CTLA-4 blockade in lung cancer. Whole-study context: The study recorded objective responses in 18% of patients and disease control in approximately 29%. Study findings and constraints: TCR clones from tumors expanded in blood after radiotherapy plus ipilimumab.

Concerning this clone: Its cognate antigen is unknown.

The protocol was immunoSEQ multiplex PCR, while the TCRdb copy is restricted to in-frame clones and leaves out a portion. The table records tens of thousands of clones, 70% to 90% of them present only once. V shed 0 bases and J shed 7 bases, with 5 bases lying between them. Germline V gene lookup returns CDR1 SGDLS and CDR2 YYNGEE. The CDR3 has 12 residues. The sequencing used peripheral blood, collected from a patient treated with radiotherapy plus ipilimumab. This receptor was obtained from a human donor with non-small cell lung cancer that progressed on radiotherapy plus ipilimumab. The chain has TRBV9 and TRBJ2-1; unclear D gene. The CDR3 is CASSVAPNEQFF. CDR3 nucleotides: TGTGCCAGCAGCGTAGCCCCTAATGAGCAGTTCTTC.